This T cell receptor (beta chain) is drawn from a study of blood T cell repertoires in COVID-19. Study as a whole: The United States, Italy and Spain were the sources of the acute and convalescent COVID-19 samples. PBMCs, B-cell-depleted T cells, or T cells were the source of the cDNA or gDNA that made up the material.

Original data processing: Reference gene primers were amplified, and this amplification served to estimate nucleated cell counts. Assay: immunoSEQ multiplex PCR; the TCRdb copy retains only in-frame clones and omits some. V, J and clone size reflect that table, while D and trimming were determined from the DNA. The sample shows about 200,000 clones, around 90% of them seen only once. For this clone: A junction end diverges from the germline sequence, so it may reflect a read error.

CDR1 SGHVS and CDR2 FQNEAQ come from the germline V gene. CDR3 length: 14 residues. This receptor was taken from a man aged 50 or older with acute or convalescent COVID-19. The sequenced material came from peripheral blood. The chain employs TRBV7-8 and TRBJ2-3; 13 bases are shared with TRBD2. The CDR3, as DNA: TGTGCCAGCAGCTCCGGGACTAGCGGGACAGGGGGGGATTTT. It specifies CASSSGTSGTGGDF.